This T cell receptor beta chain was recorded in a study of Ad26.COV2.S vaccination and SARS-CoV-2 variants. About the study: Ad26.COV2.S given intramuscularly, once or twice 56 days apart.

Produced via immunoSEQ multiplex PCR; TCRdb's table is partial and in-frame only. This sample has around 300,000 clones, with 85% to 90% found just once. This sample's treatment: roughly 20 received Ad26.COV2.S at low or high dose, single or two shots; several received placebo; per-sample allocation not given. Samples came from day 63 after the first vaccine or placebo injection. Sequencing used peripheral blood, obtained in a trial of Ad26.COV2.S vaccine versus placebo. The source is a person between 18 and 65 years old who received the Ad26.COV2.S COVID-19 vaccine or a placebo.

The CDR3 DNA reads TGTGCCAGCAGTTACAGTGTATCCTACGAGCAGTACGTC. This codes for CASSYSVSYEQYV. The chain couples TRBV6-6 to TRBJ2-7; D is unclear. The ends were cut back, 2 bases at V and 1 base at J, with 6 bases in the middle. Germline V lookup: CDR1 MNHNY, CDR2 SVGAGI (reference sequence). CDR3 size: 13 residues.